One sample yielded the 32 T cell receptor beta chains listed below, sequenced in a study of T cell changes during pregnancy in multiple sclerosis. Using immunoSEQ multiplex PCR, the repertoire was profiled, and TCRdb retains in-frame clones only, with some absent. The data hold about 60,000 clones, with 80% to 95% observed a single time. The specimen was peripheral blood, collected in the first trimester of pregnancy. The source is a female donor with multiple sclerosis, enrolled in a pregnancy study.

The chain is built from TRBV9 and TRBJ2-2; D is possibly TRBD2 (6 bases). The CDR3 has 14 amino acids. Trimming took 8 bases from V and 5 from J, leaving 16 bases between them. CDR1 is SGDLS and CDR2 is YYNGEE in the germline V gene. The CDR3 sequence is CASCPSSDTGELFF. Written as DNA, the CDR3 is TGTGCCAGTTGTCCCTCTAGCGATACCGGGGAGCTGTTTTTT.

A few counts support this clone. The CDR3 is CASSPREGNYGYTF. CDR3 bases: TGTGCCAGCAGCCCGCGGGAGGGTAACTATGGCTACACCTTC. This chain uses TRBV11-2 with TRBJ1-2; D is undetermined. CDR3 length: 14 amino acids. The ends were cut back, 5 bases at V and 1 base at J, with 11 bases in the middle. Per germline, CDR1 SGHAT and CDR2 FQNNGV.

The chain uses TRBV5-4 and TRBJ2-5; 8 bases are shared with TRBD1. The DNA matches TRBJ2-7 better at its end, which makes the J call doubtful. CDR1 and CDR2 from the germline V gene are SGHNT and YYREEE (reference sequence). The CDR3 runs to 15 residues. The CDR3 reads CASSLLVGTGDEQYF. The CDR3 bases are TGTGCCAGCAGCCTACTCGTGGGGACAGGCGACGAGCAGTACTTC.

The chain uses TRBV19 and TRBJ2-3; weak D call: TRBD2 (5 bases). The CDR3 length is 17 residues. Deletions cut 5 bases from V and 0 bases from J, with 18 bases between. Germline loops: CDR1 LNHDA, CDR2 SQIVND (reference sequence). The CDR3 DNA is TGTGCCAGTAGTCAGAGAACGAGGGCGACTAGCACAGATACGCAGTATTTT. Its protein product is CASSQRTRATSTDTQYF.

The sample holds a few counts of this clone. V is TRBV11-1 and J is TRBJ1-2, with TRBD1 identical over 8 bases. The CDR3 is made up of 15 amino acids. V shed 5 bases and J 4 bases; nucleotides not matched to a gene: 9. Germline loops: CDR1 SGHAT, CDR2 FQDESV (reference sequence). This CDR3 is CASSPPRTGIYGYTF. The CDR3 nucleotides read TGTGCCAGCAGCCCACCCCGGACAGGGATCTATGGCTACACCTTC.

V usage is TRBV7-8 and J usage is TRBJ1-2, with 10 nucleotides matching TRBD1. Germline V lookup: CDR1 SGHVS, CDR2 FQNEAQ. This CDR3 is built from 13 residues. Germline trimming cut 5 bases from V and 5 bases from J; bases unmatched to any gene: 2. This CDR3 is CASSEGQGYGYTF. The CDR3 region has the DNA TGTGCCAGCAGCGAGGGACAGGGGTATGGCTACACCTTC.

Comments on this clone: The junction and the germline gene differ at one end; a read error may be behind it. J is TRBJ2-7 and V is TRBV7-8, with TRBD2 matching over 7 bases. The germline gives CDR1 SGHVS, CDR2 FQNEAQ. The CDR3 spans 14 residues. The CDR3 bases are TGTGCCAGCAGCTTCCGACTAGCCTCCAACGAGCAGTACTTC. Encoded protein: CASSFRLASNEQYF.

A few counts support this clone. This chain joins TRBV6-5 and TRBJ2-2; 9 bases line up with TRBD1. The V and J ends lost 2 bases and 7 bases, in that order; junction bases with no gene match: 2. Germline CDR1 reads MNHEY; CDR2 reads SVGAGI. The CDR3 extends over 14 amino acids. Here the CDR3 reads CASSYGTGIGELFF. CDR3 in DNA: TGTGCCAGCAGTTACGGGACAGGGATCGGGGAGCTGTTTTTT.

J is TRBJ2-6 and V is TRBV9, with TRBD1 matching 7 bases. The germline V gene encodes CDR1 SGDLS and CDR2 YYNGEE. Unmatched junction bases numbered 5, after V lost 5 bases and J lost 0 bases. The CDR3 covers 16 residues. CDR3 sequence reads: CASRGGAGSGANVLTF. The CDR3 nucleotides are TGTGCCAGCAGAGGGGGCGCGGGCTCTGGGGCCAACGTCCTGACTTTC. Supplemented by reference TRBV9 and TRBJ2-6, the full variable domain reads DSGVTQTPKHLITATGQRVTLRCSPRSGDLSVYWYQQSLDQGLQFLIQYYNGEERAKGNILERFSAQQFPDLHSELNLSSLELGDSALYFCASRGGAGSGANVLTFGAGSRLTVL.

V and J are TRBV6-1 and TRBJ2-7; D might be TRBD2 (6 bases). The V end was cut by 1 base, the J end by 10 bases, with 17 bases between. CDR1 is MNHNS and CDR2 is SASEGT in the germline V gene. CDR3 length equals 14 residues. CDR3 sequence: CASSEVDGARGQYF. The CDR3 DNA reads as TGTGCCAGCAGTGAAGTGGACGGGGCGCGGGGACAGTACTTC.

The V call is TRBV6-5, the J call TRBJ2-7; TRBD2 matches at 8 bases. CDR1 and CDR2 (germline): MNHEY, SVGAGI. J was trimmed by 2 bases and V by 6 bases; bases with no gene match: 6. This CDR3 region has 14 residues. The CDR3 DNA follows: TGTGCCAGCAGCGGCGGGGGGCCGACCTACGAGCAGTACTTC. Translation: CASSGGGPTYEQYF.

The rearrangement links TRBV4-3 to TRBJ1-1; D might be TRBD1 (5 bases). Germline CDR1 and CDR2: LGHNA and YSLEER. V was shortened by 4 bases and J by 1 base, with 16 bases between the two germline ends. This CDR3 has 16 amino acids. CDR3 nucleotide sequence: TGCGCCAGCAGCCGAGATCACAGGATCGGGAACACTGAAGCTTTCTTT. It is translated as CASSRDHRIGNTEAFF.

The V gene is TRBV6-5, the J gene TRBJ1-2, with 7 bases fitting TRBD1. The CDR3 extends over 12 amino acids. Germline CDR1 and CDR2: MNHEY and SVGAGI. The V segment lost 6 bases and the J segment 8 bases; nucleotides outside the gene matches: 6. The DNA for the CDR3 is TGTGCCAGCAGGAAGGACAGGACCGGCTACACCTTC. Amino acid sequence: CASRKDRTGYTF.

V gene TRBV29-1 combines with J gene TRBJ1-1; D not resolved. V lost 0 bases, J lost 5 bases, and 13 bases lay in between. The germline V gene encodes CDR1 SQVTM and CDR2 ANQGSEA. This CDR3 is 14 amino acids long. CDR3 coding DNA: TGCAGCGTTGAAGATGGGCGGGTTACGACTGAAGCTTTCTTT. Residues: CSVEDGRVTTEAFF.

This clone showed up just a few times. This chain uses TRBV7-3 with TRBJ1-1; perhaps TRBD1 as D (6 bases). The CDR3 covers 14 residues. CDR1 is SGHTA and CDR2 is FQGTGA in the germline V gene. The V end was cut by 4 bases, the J end by 6 bases, with 15 bases between. As DNA, the CDR3 is TGTGCCAGCAGCTCCTGGGGGGGCCCCTCTGAAGCTTTCTTT. Its protein is CASSSWGGPSEAFF.

This clone was seen once. The J gene is TRBJ2-4, the V gene TRBV4-1, with 8 bases fitting TRBD2. The germline CDR1 and CDR2 sequences are MGHRA and YSYEKL. This CDR3 comprises 16 residues. J gave up 1 base and V 2 bases, and 4 bases lay outside the gene matches. The CDR3 DNA reads TGCGCCAGCAGCCAAAATAGCGGGACCGCCAAAAACATTCAGTACTTC. Protein product: CASSQNSGTAKNIQYF.

This clone appeared a single time. V gene TRBV18 combines with J gene TRBJ1-2; D remains unclear. V was shortened by 3 bases and J by 4 bases, with 9 bases between the two germline ends. This CDR3 has 13 residues. Germline-derived CDR1 and CDR2 are KGHSH and LQKENI. CDR3: CASSPEQIYGYTF. Here the CDR3 DNA reads TGTGCCAGCTCACCCGAACAGATCTATGGCTACACCTTC.

The chain employs TRBV19 and TRBJ1-6; D possibly corresponds to TRBD1 (5 bases). Trimming cost V 9 bases and J 8 bases, with 11 bases left between them. The CDR3 extends over 12 amino acids. Germline assignment: CDR1 LNHDA and CDR2 SQIVND (reference sequence). DNA for the CDR3: TGTGCCAGCGGACAATTGGATTCACCCCTCCACTTT. It specifies CASGQLDSPLHF.

The chain couples TRBV7-9 to TRBJ2-5; TRBD2 matches at 11 bases. The V segment lost 3 bases and the J segment 1 base; nucleotides outside the gene matches: 7. The CDR3 is made up of 17 amino acids. CDR1 is SEHNR, CDR2 FQNEAQ, per germline (reference sequence). This chain's CDR3 is CASSLSLAGGLQETQYF. In nucleotides, the CDR3 is TGTGCCAGCAGCTTGTCGCTAGCGGGGGGCCTCCAAGAGACCCAGTACTTC.

J is TRBJ2-7 and V is TRBV7-3; 8 bases are shared with TRBD1. The CDR3 contains 15 residues. From germline, CDR1 is SGHTA and CDR2 FQGTGA. The V and J ends lost 1 base and 3 bases, in that order; junction bases with no gene match: 5. Here the CDR3 reads CASSLSAGQGYEQYF. Written as DNA, the CDR3 is TGTGCCAGCAGCTTAAGCGCCGGACAGGGCTACGAGCAGTACTTC.

The table lists this clone with a few counts. This sequence joins TRBV9 and TRBJ1-6; D is undetermined. CDR1 is SGDLS, CDR2 YYNGEE, per germline. The CDR3 sequence is 15 residues long. Trimming left V 0 bases short and J 6 bases short, with 10 bases between. The CDR3 sequence: CASSVVPGSNSPLHF. The CDR3, as DNA: TGTGCCAGCAGCGTAGTTCCGGGGTCTAATTCACCCCTCCACTTT.

The chain joins TRBV25-1 to TRBJ1-1, with unresolved D. The CDR3 covers 14 residues. The V gene's germline CDR1 is MGHDK and CDR2 SYGVNS. Between the trimmed V and J ends, which lost 5 bases and 11 bases, there was a span of 21 bases. CDR3 in DNA: TGTGCCAGCAGTTATGACGAGGAGAGCGGAGGCGCTTTCTTT. Its translation: CASSYDEESGGAFF.

The chain links TRBV19 to TRBJ2-5; 7 bases line up with TRBD2. Germline assignment: CDR1 LNHDA and CDR2 SQIVND (reference sequence). J lost 5 bases, V lost 3 bases, and 3 bases had no gene match. CDR3 length: 13 amino acids. The CDR3 loop reads CASSMGGVETQYF. The DNA of the CDR3 is TGTGCCAGTAGTATGGGGGGGGTGGAGACCCAGTACTTC.

The J gene is TRBJ2-3, the V gene TRBV4-1; possibly TRBD2 for D (6 bases). Germline V gene data show CDR1 as MGHRA and CDR2 as YSYEKL. V lost 0 bases and J 1 base, leaving 11 bases between the germline ends. This CDR3 region has 16 residues. The CDR3 loop is CASSQDRGGGTDTQYF. As DNA, the CDR3 is TGCGCCAGCAGCCAAGATCGGGGCGGGGGCACAGATACGCAGTATTTT.

This clone was detected only a few times. V and J are TRBV2 and TRBJ1-1, with TRBD1 matching over 9 bases. This CDR3 has 15 amino acids. V was pared by 8 bases and J by 1 base, with 8 bases of the junction left unmatched. From germline, CDR1 is SNHLY and CDR2 FYNNEI. CDR3 residues: CASHPQGAPNTEAFF. DNA for the CDR3: TGTGCCAGCCACCCACAGGGGGCCCCGAACACTGAAGCTTTCTTT.

V gene TRBV7-2 combines with J gene TRBJ2-5; 8 positions agree with TRBD2. The V segment lost 7 bases and the J segment 5 bases; nucleotides outside the gene matches: 21. In germline, CDR1 is SGHTA, CDR2 FQGNSA. This CDR3 is 18 amino acids long. The DNA for the CDR3 is TGTGCCAGCAACGTAGCGGTGACGTCGCGGGGGGCGGGGGAGACCCAGTACTTC. This gives the protein CASNVAVTSRGAGETQYF.

This clone was detected once. V and J are TRBV4-1 and TRBJ2-7; D perhaps matches TRBD1 (5 bases). The CDR3 runs to 11 residues. V dropped 4 bases and J dropped 5 bases, with 6 bases sitting between them. The germline gives CDR1 MGHRA, CDR2 YSYEKL. CDR3 in amino acids: CASSPGNEQYF. The CDR3 nucleotides read TGCGCCAGCAGCCCAGGGAACGAGCAGTACTTC.

The chain joins TRBV7-6 to TRBJ2-7; no reliable D call. The V gene's germline CDR1 is SGHVS and CDR2 FNYEAQ. The V gene lost 0 bases and the J gene lost 1 base, with 4 bases spanning the gap. CDR3 length equals 13 residues. The DNA of the CDR3 is TGTGCCAGCAGCTTAGCTTCGTCCTACGAGCAGTACTTC. Translation gives CASSLASSYEQYF.

The V and J genes are TRBV2 and TRBJ1-1; TRBD1 matches at 8 bases. The CDR3 has 14 residues. The trim removed 8 bases at V and 0 bases at J, leaving 5 bases unmatched. Germline V gene data show CDR1 as SNHLY and CDR2 as FYNNEI. The CDR3 sequence: CASSGTGMNTEAFF. DNA of the CDR3: TGTGCCAGCTCCGGGACAGGCATGAACACTGAAGCTTTCTTT.

The V gene is TRBV23-1, the J gene TRBJ2-2, with 10 bases fitting TRBD1. TRBV23-1 qualifies as an ORF whose function is uncertain. CDR3 size: 19 residues. Trimming at V came to 6 bases and at J to 2 bases, leaving 15 bases not matched to a gene. The CDR3 bases are TGCGCCAGCAGCAGCGCCGGGACAGGGGTGGGAGGCAACACCGGGGAGCTGTTTTTT. Its protein is CASSSAGTGVGGNTGELFF.

The chain recombines TRBV27 with TRBJ1-2, with D possibly being TRBD1 (5 bases). CDR3 length: 13 residues. The germline V gene has CDR1 MNHEY and CDR2 SMNVEV (reference sequence). Trimming removed 10 bases from V and 7 bases from J, with 19 bases in between. The CDR3 loop reads CATRVNGAGGYTF. The CDR3 DNA sequence: TGTGCCACCCGCGTAAATGGGGCCGGTGGCTACACCTTC.

The V and J genes are TRBV9 and TRBJ2-1; maybe TRBD2 (6 bases). CDR3 size: 13 residues. The germline CDR1 and CDR2 sequences are SGDLS and YYNGEE. V was trimmed by 3 bases and J by 7 bases, leaving 11 bases between them. The CDR3 region has the DNA TGTGCCAGCAGCGGACTAGGGCTAAATGAGCAGTTCTTC. Its translation is CASSGLGLNEQFF.